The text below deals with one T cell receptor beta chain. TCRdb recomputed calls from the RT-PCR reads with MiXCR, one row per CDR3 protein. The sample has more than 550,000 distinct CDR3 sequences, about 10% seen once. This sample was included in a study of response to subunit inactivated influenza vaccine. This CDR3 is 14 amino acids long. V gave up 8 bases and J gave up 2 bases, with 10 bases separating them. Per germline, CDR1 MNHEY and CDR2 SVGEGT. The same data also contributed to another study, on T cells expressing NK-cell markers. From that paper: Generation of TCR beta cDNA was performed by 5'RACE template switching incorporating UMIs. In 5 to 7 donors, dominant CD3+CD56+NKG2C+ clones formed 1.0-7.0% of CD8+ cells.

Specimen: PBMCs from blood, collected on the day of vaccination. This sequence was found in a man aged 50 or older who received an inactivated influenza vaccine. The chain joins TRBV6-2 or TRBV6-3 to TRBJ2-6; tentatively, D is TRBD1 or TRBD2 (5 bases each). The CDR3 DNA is TGTGCCAGCGGTATGGGACCTGGGGCCAACGTCCTGACTTTC. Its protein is CASGMGPGANVLTF.